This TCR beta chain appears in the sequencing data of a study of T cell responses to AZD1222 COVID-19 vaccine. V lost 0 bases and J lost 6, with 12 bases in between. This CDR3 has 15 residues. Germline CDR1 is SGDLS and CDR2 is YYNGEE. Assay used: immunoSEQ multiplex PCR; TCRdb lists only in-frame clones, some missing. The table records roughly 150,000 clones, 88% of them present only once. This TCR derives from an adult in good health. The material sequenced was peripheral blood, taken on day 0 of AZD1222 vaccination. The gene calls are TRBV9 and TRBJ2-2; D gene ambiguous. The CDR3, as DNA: TGTGCCAGCAGCGTAGGACCTAGTATCTCCGGGGAGCTGTTTTTT. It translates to CASSVGPSISGELFF.